The T cell receptor beta chain under discussion was sequenced for a study of blood T cell repertoires in COVID-19 (dated by TCRdb to 2018 to 2020). With respect to the entire study: Collaborator samples came from the United States, Italy and Spain and covered acute and convalescent phases of COVID-19. Subjects who had been exposed to COVID-19, were actively infected with it, or had recovered from it provided the deeply sampled blood TCRbeta repertoires that made up the dataset. Samples were obtained from the ongoing ImmuneRACE study (first 160 participants) and from 1,200 or so subjects provided by 6 global collaborators. Where available, HLA class I and class II types were obtained from metadata supplied by the sample provider rather than from assay-based typing. The sample metadata nearly always contained a de-identified subject ID, COVID-19 status, age in years and sex. The material from the prospective study consisted of cDNA or gDNA derived from T cells, B-cell-depleted T cells, or PBMCs. The repertoires were released in a freely available public database meant as a resource for research on the immune response to SARS-CoV-2. What the authors observed across the whole study: How much clinical and demographic metadata was included differed by source and by participant, and the metadata was provided uncurated.

The CDR3 starts with the cysteine, ends with the phenylalanine, and has 16 residues. Of the read, only the CDR3 DNA is kept; its 48 bases are in frame from base 1. From V the trimming removes 2 bases and from J it removes 9 bases, while the gene matches leave 10 bases of the junction unaccounted for. According to the germline V gene (reference sequence), CDR1 reads GTSNPN and CDR2 reads SVGIG. TCRbeta CDR3 regions were amplified from genomic DNA by means of the immunoSEQ Assay, a bias-controlled multiplex PCR. In the source study's methods: The number of nucleated cells in each sample was estimated from the amplification of reference gene primers within the assay. To quantify the absolute abundance of each unique TCRbeta CDR3 rearrangement, sequence reads were collapsed and filtered. For each sample, productive Simpson clonality was calculated by taking the square root of Simpson's diversity index across productive rearrangements. TCRdb holds this immuneACCESS table with in-frame rearrangements only. Some clones are missing; in checked studies, unresolved V genes explain under half, and the rest has no known cause. V and J calls and clone size are given by that table; D and trimming were obtained from the DNA. The sample data list 150,000 to 200,000 clones, and around 82% of these were observed just once. 6.5% to 8.5% of the sample lies in the top ten.

As concerns this clone: The target of this receptor is not known. No much larger clone exists at a distance of one base, and base qualities are not known.

One collaborating source in Seattle enrolled patients while the patients were actively infected and followed the patients over time throughout the course of disease. The collaborating institutions used their own protocols to collect whole blood in K2EDTA tubes. For TCRbeta analysis, collaborator samples were shipped as frozen whole blood, as isolated PBMCs, or as DNA extracted from either sample type. The sequencing input was peripheral blood. The sequence came from a middle-aged woman with COVID-19, enrolled during active disease. The V and J segments used are TRBV30 and TRBJ1-6, with TRBD1 identical over 10 junction bases. The DNA sequence is as follows: TGTGCCTGGAGTTGGGCCCGGACAGGGGGTCGTTCACCCCTCCACTTT. It translates to CAWSWARTGGRSPLHF. Reference TRBV30 and TRBJ1-6 proteins supply the regions before and after the CDR3; the full variable domain is: SQTIHQWPATLVQPVGSPLSLECTVEGTSNPNLYWYRQAAGRGLQLLFYSVGIGQISSEVPQNLSASRPQDRQFILSSKKLLLSDSGFYLCAWSWARTGGRSPLHFGNGTRLTVT.